Included here is one TCR beta chain sequence, with context. Its target is unknown. The data were obtained in a study of cytomegalovirus exposure and HLA in healthy donors. Study-wide results and limits: Researchers catalogued 160 or so TCR beta chains as cytomegalovirus-associated. A few chains tied to CMV proved CMV antigen-specific in vitro.

Donors were drawn from the roughly 130-subject validation cohort, separate from the 666-subject first cohort. V trimming: 5 bases; J trimming: 2 bases; junction bases outside the gene matches: 8. The length of the CDR3 is 16 residues. CDR1 is MDHEN and CDR2 is SYDVKM in the germline V gene. Generated by immunoSEQ multiplex PCR, the TCRdb table keeps only in-frame clones and is missing some. The table has 35,000 to 50,000 clones, about 90% seen once. This sequence was found in a young man in good health and CMV-seronegative. This chain links TRBV28 with TRBJ2-7; 11 bases match TRBD2. The sample consisted of PBMCs. CDR3 nucleotides: TGTGCCAGCAGTCCATTTAGCGGGAGGGAAACCTACGAGCAGTACTTC. Translated: CASSPFSGRETYEQYF.